This TCR beta chain was obtained from a study of T-cell memory formation after mild COVID-19. General study points: Pre-infection memory carried some responding clones, suggesting that cross-reactive memory joined.

A single record per CDR3 protein comes from TCRdb applying MiXCR to the 5' RACE reads. The table lists approximately 580,000 distinct CDR3 sequences, 20% of them singletons. The CDR3 runs to 15 residues. V was pared by 7 bases and J by 7 bases, with 7 bases of the junction left unmatched. Regarding this clonotype: No antigen is known for it.

This rearrangement joins TRBV12-3 or TRBV12-4 to TRBJ1-4; 12 bases line up with TRBD1. The material sequenced was PBMCs or a T cell subset sorted from them (not recorded which). The TCR sequence derives from an adult woman who had mild COVID-19 (a few samples of this study predate the infection). Cell type and time point are not known. The CDR3 DNA is TGTGCCAGCACCCCAGGGGGACAGGGGGCTGAAAAACTGTTTTTT. Amino acids: CASTPGGQGAEKLFF.